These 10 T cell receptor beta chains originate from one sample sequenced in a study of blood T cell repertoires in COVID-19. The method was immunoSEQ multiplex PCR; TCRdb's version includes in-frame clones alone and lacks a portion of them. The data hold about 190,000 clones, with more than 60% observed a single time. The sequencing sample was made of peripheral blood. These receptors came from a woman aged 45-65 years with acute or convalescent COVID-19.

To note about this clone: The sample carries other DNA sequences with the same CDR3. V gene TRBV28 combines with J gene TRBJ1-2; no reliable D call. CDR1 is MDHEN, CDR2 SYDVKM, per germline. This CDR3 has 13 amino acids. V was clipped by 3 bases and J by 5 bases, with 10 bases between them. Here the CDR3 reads CASSLAADYGYTF. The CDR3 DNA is TGTGCCAGCAGTTTGGCGGCCGATTATGGCTACACCTTC.

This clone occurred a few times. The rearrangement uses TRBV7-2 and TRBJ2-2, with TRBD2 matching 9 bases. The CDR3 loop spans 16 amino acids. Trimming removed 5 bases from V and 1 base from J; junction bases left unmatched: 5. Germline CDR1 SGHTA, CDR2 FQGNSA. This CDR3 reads CASSMTSGGNTGELFF. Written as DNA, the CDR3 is TGTGCCAGCAGCATGACTAGCGGAGGGAACACCGGGGAGCTGTTTTTT.

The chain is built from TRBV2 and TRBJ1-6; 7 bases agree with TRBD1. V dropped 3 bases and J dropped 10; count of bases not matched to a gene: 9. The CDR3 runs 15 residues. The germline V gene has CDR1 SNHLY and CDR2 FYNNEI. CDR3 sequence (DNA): TGTGCCAGCAGTGACGCGGACAGGATAATCTCACCCCTCCACTTT. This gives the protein CASSDADRIISPLHF. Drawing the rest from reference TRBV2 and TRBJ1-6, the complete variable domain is EPEVTQTPSHQVTQMGQEVILRCVPISNHLYFYWYRQILGQKVEFLVSFYNNEISEKSEIFDDQFSVERPDGSNFTLKIRSTKLEDSAMYFCASSDADRIISPLHFGNGTRLTVT.

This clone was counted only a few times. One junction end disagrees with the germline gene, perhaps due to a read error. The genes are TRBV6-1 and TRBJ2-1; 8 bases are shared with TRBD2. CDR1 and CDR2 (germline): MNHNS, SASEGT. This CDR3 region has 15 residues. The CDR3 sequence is CASSKAGASYNEQFF. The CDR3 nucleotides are TGTGCCAGCAGTAAAGCGGGGGCCTCCTACAATGAGCAGTTCTTC.

The CDR3 region is CASSSSGGAPDTQYF. CDR3 coding DNA: TGTGCCAGCAGTTCTAGCGGGGGGGCCCCAGATACGCAGTATTTT. The J gene is TRBJ2-3, the V gene TRBV27; 12 positions agree with TRBD2. With 4 bases clipped from V and 4 bases from J, the junction kept 3 bases outside the gene matches. This CDR3 is built from 15 residues. Germline CDR1 reads MNHEY; CDR2 reads SMNVEV (reference sequence).

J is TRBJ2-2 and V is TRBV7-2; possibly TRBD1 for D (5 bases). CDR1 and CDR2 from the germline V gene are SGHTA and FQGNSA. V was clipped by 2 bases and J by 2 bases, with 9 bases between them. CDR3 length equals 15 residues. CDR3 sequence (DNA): TGTGCCAGCAGCTTAAGTAGGGGTAACACCGGGGAGCTGTTTTTT. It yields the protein CASSLSRGNTGELFF.

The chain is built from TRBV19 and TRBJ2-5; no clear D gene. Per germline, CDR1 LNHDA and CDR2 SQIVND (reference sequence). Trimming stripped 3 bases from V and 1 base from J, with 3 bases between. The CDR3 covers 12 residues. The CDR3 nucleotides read TGTGCCAGTAGTATGCGCCAAGAGACCCAGTACTTC. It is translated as CASSMRQETQYF.

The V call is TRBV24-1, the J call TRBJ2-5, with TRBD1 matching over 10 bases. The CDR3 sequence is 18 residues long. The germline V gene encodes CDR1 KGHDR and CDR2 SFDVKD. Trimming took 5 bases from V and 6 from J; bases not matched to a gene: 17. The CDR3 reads CATSVTSAGTGDWKTQYF. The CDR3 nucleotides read TGTGCCACCAGTGTCACCTCCGCAGGGACAGGGGATTGGAAGACCCAGTACTTC.

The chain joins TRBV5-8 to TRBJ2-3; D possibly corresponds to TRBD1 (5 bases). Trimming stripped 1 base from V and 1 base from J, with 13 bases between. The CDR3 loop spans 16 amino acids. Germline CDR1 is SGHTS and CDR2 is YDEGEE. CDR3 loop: CASSLPQALGTDTQYF. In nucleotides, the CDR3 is TGTGCCAGCAGCTTGCCACAGGCCCTCGGCACAGATACGCAGTATTTT.

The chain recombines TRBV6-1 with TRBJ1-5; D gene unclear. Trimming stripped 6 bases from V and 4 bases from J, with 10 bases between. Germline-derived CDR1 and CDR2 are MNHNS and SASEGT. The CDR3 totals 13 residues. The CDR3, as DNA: TGTGCCAGCAGCCCCACGGGGAATCAGCCCCAGCATTTT. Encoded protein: CASSPTGNQPQHF.